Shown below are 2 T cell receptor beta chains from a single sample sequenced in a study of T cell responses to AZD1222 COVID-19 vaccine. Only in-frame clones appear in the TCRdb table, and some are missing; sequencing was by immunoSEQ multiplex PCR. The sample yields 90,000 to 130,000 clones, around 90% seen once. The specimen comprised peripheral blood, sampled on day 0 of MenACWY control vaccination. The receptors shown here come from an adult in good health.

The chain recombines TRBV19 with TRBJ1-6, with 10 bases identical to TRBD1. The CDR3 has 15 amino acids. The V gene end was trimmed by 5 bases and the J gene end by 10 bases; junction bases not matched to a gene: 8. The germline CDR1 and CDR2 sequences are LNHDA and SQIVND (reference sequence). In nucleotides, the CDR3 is TGTGCCAGTAGTCTCGGGACAGGGGTTGGGTCACCCCTCCACTTT. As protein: CASSLGTGVGSPLHF.

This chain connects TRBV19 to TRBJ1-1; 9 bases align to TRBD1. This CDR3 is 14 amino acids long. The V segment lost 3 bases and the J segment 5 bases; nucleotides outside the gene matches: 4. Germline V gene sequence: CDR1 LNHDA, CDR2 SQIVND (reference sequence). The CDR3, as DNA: TGTGCCAGTAGTATGGGACAGGGCTGGACTGAAGCTTTCTTT. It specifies CASSMGQGWTEAFF. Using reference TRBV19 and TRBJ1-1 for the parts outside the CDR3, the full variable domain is DGGITQSPKYLFRKEGQNVTLSCEQNLNHDAMYWYRQDPGQGLRLIYYSQIVNDFQKGDIAEGYSVSREKKESFPLTVTSAQKNPTAFYLCASSMGQGWTEAFFGQGTRLTVV.